Each of the 10 T cell receptor beta chains below was sequenced from the same sample in a study of blood T cell repertoires in COVID-19. Generated by immunoSEQ multiplex PCR, the TCRdb table keeps only in-frame clones and is missing some. The sample contains approximately 250,000 clones, over 75% of which appear only once. Sequencing was performed on peripheral blood. The receptors derive from a human donor in a cohort sampled during active COVID-19.

In its sample, this clone was seen once. The chain employs TRBV10-3 and TRBJ1-4; TRBD1 agrees at 9 bases. V trimming: 6 bases; J trimming: 8 bases; junction bases outside the gene matches: 7. The germline gives CDR1 ENHRY, CDR2 SYGVKD. CDR3 size: 14 residues. CDR3 bases: TGTGCCATCAGCCCACAGGGGGCAGGGGAAAAACTGTTTTTT. Its protein is CAISPQGAGEKLFF.

This chain links TRBV25-1 with TRBJ2-7; 9 bases are shared with TRBD1. V dropped 6 bases and J dropped 4; count of bases not matched to a gene: 13. Germline V lookup: CDR1 MGHDK, CDR2 SYGVNS. The CDR3 is 16 amino acids. The CDR3 loop reads CASSDRDRVKGYEQYF. DNA for the CDR3: TGTGCCAGCAGCGACCGGGACAGGGTAAAGGGATACGAGCAGTACTTC.

In this sample, this clone turned up a few times. Distinct nucleotide sequences in the sample also encode this CDR3. This chain links TRBV12-3 or TRBV12-4 with TRBJ1-1; tentative D call: TRBD1 (5 bases). The ends were cut back, 3 bases at V and 4 bases at J, with 9 bases in the middle. The CDR3 has 13 residues. This CDR3 reads CASSLSGPTEAFF. The CDR3 DNA reads as TGTGCCAGCAGTTTGTCAGGGCCCACTGAAGCTTTCTTT.

The chain has TRBV20-1 and TRBJ2-5, with 7 bases that match TRBD2. The CDR3 covers 17 residues. Germline V gene lookup returns CDR1 DFQATT and CDR2 SNEGSKA (reference sequence). Trimming took 5 bases from V and 5 from J; bases not matched to a gene: 20. The CDR3 region is CSAGGPGGSGIQETQYF. The CDR3 DNA reads TGCAGTGCTGGTGGCCCCGGGGGGAGCGGGATCCAGGAGACCCAGTACTTC.

The chain recombines TRBV6-5 with TRBJ1-1, with TRBD1 matching over 7 bases. J lost 6 bases, V lost 2 bases, and 12 bases had no gene match. Germline-derived CDR1 and CDR2 are MNHEY and SVGAGI. The CDR3 has 16 residues. The CDR3 spells CASSYGGTARTSEAFF. CDR3 bases: TGTGCCAGCAGTTACGGGGGGACAGCCCGGACCTCTGAAGCTTTCTTT.

The chain carries TRBV15 and TRBJ2-7; 10 bases align to TRBD1. The germline CDR1 and CDR2 sequences are LNHNV and YYDKDF (reference sequence). With V trimmed by 0 bases and J by 4 bases, 3 bases remained unmatched. The CDR3 is made up of 15 amino acids. CDR3 sequence reads: CATSRDGTGAYEQYF. The CDR3, as DNA: TGTGCCACCAGCAGAGATGGGACAGGGGCGTACGAGCAGTACTTC.

V is TRBV4-1 and J is TRBJ2-3; D unresolved. This CDR3 comprises 13 residues. Deletions cut 1 base from V and 5 bases from J, with 7 bases between. Germline lookup yields CDR1 MGHRA and CDR2 YSYEKL. The CDR3 DNA follows: TGCGCCAGCAGCCAAGGTCGTCTAGATACGCAGTATTTT. This gives the protein CASSQGRLDTQYF.

Of note for this clone: Within the sample, other DNA sequences also encode this same CDR3. The rearrangement links TRBV6-4 to TRBJ1-2; D may be TRBD1 (6 bases). Germline V gene data show CDR1 as MRHNA and CDR2 as SNTAGT. The CDR3 runs 13 residues. V was pared by 6 bases and J by 3 bases, with 11 bases between. Written as DNA, the CDR3 is TGTGCCAGCAGGGACAGTCCAGACTATGGCTACACCTTC. It codes for CASRDSPDYGYTF.

There are a few counts of this clone. The chain combines TRBV10-1 with TRBJ1-3; no reliable D call. The CDR3 loop spans 18 amino acids. Germline lookup yields CDR1 WNHNN and CDR2 SYGVQD (reference sequence). Trimming took 3 bases from V and 0 from J, leaving 18 bases between them. CDR3 protein: CASSEPRIQAFSGNTIYF. The CDR3 nucleotides are TGCGCCAGCAGTGAACCACGAATCCAGGCCTTCTCTGGAAACACCATATATTTT.

The rearrangement uses TRBV4-1 and TRBJ1-5; D call uncertain. V was clipped by 0 bases and J by 5 bases, with 14 bases between them. The CDR3 has 16 residues. Germline CDR1 is MGHRA and CDR2 is YSYEKL. CDR3 coding DNA: TGCGCCAGCAGCCAAGAAGTCGCCAGACGGGATCAGCCCCAGCATTTT. Protein: CASSQEVARRDQPQHF.